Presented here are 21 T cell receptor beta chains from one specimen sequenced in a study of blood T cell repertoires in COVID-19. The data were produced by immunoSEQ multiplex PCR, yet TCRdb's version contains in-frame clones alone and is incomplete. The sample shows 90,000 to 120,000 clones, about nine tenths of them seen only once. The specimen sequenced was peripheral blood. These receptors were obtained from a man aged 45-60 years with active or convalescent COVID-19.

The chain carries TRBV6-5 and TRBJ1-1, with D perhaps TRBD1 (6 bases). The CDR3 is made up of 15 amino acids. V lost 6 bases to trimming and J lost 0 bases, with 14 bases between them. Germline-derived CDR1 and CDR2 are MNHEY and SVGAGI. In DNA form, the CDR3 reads TGTGCCAGCAGGCCATCACAGGGCCTGAACACTGAAGCTTTCTTT. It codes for CASRPSQGLNTEAFF.

In DNA, the CDR3 is TGTGCCAGTAGTATGGGTGCGGGGGCCGGGGAGCTGTTTTTT. Its protein product is CASSMGAGAGELFF. This sequence joins TRBV19 and TRBJ2-2; 7 bases match TRBD2. The germline CDR1 and CDR2 sequences are LNHDA and SQIVND (reference sequence). The CDR3 extends over 14 amino acids. V lost 3 bases to trimming and J lost 6 bases; unmatched junction nucleotides: 4.

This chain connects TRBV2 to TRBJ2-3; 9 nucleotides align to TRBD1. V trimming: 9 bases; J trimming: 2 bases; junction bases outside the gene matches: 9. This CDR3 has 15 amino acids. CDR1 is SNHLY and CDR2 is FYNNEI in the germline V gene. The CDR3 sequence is CARTGGGPHTDTQYF. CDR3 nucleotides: TGTGCCAGAACAGGGGGCGGTCCCCACACAGATACGCAGTATTTT. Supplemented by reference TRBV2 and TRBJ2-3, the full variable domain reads EPEVTQTPSHQVTQMGQEVILRCVPISNHLYFYWYRQILGQKVEFLVSFYNNEISEKSEIFDDQFSVERPDGSNFTLKIRSTKLEDSAMYFCARTGGGPHTDTQYFGPGTRLTVL.

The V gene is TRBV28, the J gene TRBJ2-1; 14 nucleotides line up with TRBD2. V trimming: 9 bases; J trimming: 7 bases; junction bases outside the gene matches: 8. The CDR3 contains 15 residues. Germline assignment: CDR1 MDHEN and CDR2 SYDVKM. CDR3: CASLDGTSGSNEQFF. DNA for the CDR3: TGTGCCAGTTTAGATGGGACTAGCGGGAGTAATGAGCAGTTCTTC.

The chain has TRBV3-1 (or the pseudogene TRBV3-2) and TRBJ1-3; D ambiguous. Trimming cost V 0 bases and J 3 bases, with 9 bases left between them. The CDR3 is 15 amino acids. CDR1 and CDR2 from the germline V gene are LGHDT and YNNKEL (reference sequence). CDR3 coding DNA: TGTGCCAGCAGCCAAGATCAACTCCGTGGAAACACCATATATTTT. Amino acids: CASSQDQLRGNTIYF.

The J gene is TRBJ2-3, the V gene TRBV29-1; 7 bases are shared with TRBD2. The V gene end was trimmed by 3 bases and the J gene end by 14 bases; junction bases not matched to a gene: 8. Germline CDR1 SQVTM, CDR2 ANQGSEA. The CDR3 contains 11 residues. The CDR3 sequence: CSVEDAGVRYF. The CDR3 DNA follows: TGCAGCGTTGAGGACGCGGGAGTGAGGTATTTT.

The CDR3 loop reads CASSLIAGARMTDTQYF. The CDR3 coding sequence is TGTGCCAGCAGCTTAATAGCGGGGGCTCGCATGACAGATACGCAGTATTTT. The chain is built from TRBV7-8 and TRBJ2-3; TRBD2 agrees at 9 bases. CDR3 size: 17 residues. Germline CDR1 is SGHVS and CDR2 is FQNEAQ. V shed 2 bases, J shed 3 bases, and the junction held 9 bases outside the gene matches.

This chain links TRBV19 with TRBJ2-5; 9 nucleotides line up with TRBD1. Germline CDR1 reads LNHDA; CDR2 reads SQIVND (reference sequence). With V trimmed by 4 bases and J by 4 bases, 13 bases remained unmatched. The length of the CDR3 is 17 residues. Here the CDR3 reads CASSTGTGKGLGETQYF. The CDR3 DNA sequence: TGTGCCAGTAGTACCGGGACAGGGAAGGGCCTGGGAGAGACCCAGTACTTC. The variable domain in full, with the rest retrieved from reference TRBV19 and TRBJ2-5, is DGGITQSPKYLFRKEGQNVTLSCEQNLNHDAMYWYRQDPGQGLRLIYYSQIVNDFQKGDIAEGYSVSREKKESFPLTVTSAQKNPTAFYLCASSTGTGKGLGETQYFGPGTRLLVL.

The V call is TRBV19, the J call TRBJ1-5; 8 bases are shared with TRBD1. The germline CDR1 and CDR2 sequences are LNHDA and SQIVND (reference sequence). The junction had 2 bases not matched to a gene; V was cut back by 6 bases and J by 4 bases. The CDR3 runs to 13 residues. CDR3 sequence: CASSRQGNQPQHF. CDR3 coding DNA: TGTGCCAGTAGCCGACAGGGGAATCAGCCCCAGCATTTT.

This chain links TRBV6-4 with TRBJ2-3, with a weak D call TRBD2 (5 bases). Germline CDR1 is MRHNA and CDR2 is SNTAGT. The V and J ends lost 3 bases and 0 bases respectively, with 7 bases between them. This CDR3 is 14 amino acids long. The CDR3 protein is CASSEDWSTDTQYF. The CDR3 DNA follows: TGTGCCAGCAGTGAGGACTGGAGCACAGATACGCAGTATTTT.

The CDR3 loop is CASSHCDRGSYEQYF. CDR3 nucleotide sequence: TGCGCCAGCAGTCATTGCGACAGGGGCTCCTACGAGCAGTACTTC. This chain links TRBV23-1 with TRBJ2-7, with 8 bases aligning to TRBD1. TRBV23-1 is marked as an open reading frame, function uncertain. The CDR3 sequence is 15 residues long. Unmatched junction bases numbered 4, after V lost 3 bases and J lost 0 bases.

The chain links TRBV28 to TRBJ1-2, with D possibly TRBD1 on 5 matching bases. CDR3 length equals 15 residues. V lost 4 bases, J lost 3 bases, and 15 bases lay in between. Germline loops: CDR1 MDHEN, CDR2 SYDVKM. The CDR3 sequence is CASSSAGGNYYGYTF. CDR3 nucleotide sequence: TGTGCCAGCAGTTCTGCGGGGGGAAACTACTATGGCTACACCTTC.

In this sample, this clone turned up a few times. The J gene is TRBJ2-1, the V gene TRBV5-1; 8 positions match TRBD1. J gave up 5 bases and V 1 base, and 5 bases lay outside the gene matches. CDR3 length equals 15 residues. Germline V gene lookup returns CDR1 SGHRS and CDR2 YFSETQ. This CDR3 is CASSLSGGANNEQFF. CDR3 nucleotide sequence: TGCGCCAGCAGCTTGTCAGGGGGCGCCAACAATGAGCAGTTCTTC.

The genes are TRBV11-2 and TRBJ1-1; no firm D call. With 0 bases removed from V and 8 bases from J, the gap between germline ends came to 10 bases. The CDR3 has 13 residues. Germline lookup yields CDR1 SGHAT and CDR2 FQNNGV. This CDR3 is CASSLDRPLEAFF. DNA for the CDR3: TGTGCCAGCAGCTTAGACAGGCCCCTCGAAGCTTTCTTT.

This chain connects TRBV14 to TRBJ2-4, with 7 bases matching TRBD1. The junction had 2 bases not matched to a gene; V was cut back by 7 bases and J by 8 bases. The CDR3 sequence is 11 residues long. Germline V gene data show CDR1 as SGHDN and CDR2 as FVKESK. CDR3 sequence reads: CASKQGDIQYF. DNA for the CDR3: TGTGCCAGCAAGCAGGGGGACATTCAGTACTTC. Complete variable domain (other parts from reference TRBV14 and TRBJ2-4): EAGVTQFPSHSVIEKGQTVTLRCDPISGHDNLYWYRRVMGKEIKFLLHFVKESKQDESGMPNNRFLAERTGGTYSTLKVQPAELEDSGVYFCASKQGDIQYFGAGTRLSVL.

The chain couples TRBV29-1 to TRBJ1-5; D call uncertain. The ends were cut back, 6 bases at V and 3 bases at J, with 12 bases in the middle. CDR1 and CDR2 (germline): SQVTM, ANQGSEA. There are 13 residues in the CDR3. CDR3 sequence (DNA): TGCAGCGTAGGAGCGGGGATCAATCAGCCCCAGCATTTT. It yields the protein CSVGAGINQPQHF.

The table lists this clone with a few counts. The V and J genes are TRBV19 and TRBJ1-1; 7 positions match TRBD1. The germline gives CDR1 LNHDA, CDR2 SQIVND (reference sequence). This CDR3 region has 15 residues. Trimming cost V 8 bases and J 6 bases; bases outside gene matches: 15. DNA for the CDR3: TGTGCCAGTGGGCCCGAGGAGGGGGCACCCCCTGAAGCTTTCTTT. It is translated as CASGPEEGAPPEAFF. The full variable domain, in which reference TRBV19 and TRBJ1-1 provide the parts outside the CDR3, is DGGITQSPKYLFRKEGQNVTLSCEQNLNHDAMYWYRQDPGQGLRLIYYSQIVNDFQKGDIAEGYSVSREKKESFPLTVTSAQKNPTAFYLCASGPEEGAPPEAFFGQGTRLTVV.

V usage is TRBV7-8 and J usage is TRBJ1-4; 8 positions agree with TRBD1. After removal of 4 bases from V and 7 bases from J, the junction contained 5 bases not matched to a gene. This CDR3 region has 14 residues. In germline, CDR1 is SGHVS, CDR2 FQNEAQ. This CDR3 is CASSSQGAGEKLFF. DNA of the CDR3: TGTGCCAGCAGCTCTCAGGGGGCGGGTGAAAAACTGTTTTTT.

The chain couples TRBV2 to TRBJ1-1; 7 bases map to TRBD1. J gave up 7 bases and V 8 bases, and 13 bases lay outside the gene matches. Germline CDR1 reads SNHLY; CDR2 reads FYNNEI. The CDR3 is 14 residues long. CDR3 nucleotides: TGTGCCAGCTCCGTAGGGACAGCCCACAATGAAGCTTTCTTT. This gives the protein CASSVGTAHNEAFF.

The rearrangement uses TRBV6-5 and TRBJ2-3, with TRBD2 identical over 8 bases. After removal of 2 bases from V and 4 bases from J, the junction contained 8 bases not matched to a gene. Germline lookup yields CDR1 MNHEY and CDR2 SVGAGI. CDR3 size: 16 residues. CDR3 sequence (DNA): TGTGCCAGCAGTTACGCGGGACTAGAGGGGCCAGATACGCAGTATTTT. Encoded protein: CASSYAGLEGPDTQYF.

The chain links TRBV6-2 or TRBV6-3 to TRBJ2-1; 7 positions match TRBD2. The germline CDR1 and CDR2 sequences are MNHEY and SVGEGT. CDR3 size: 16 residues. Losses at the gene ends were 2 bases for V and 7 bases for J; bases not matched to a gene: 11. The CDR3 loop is CASSYGEAGIGNEQFF. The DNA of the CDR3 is TGTGCCAGCAGTTACGGGGAAGCGGGAATCGGAAATGAGCAGTTCTTC.